Each of the 21 T cell receptor beta chains below was sequenced from the same sample in a study of blood T cell repertoires in COVID-19. Sequencing used immunoSEQ multiplex PCR; TCRdb keeps in-frame clones, though not all of them. Of tens of thousands of clones listed, about 81% are singletons. Sequenced sample: peripheral blood. The receptors stem from a human donor in a cohort sampled during active COVID-19.

J is TRBJ2-7 and V is TRBV28, with 12 bases that match TRBD1. This CDR3 region has 15 residues. Germline values: CDR1 MDHEN, CDR2 SYDVKM. J gave up 4 bases and V 9 bases, and 10 bases lay outside the gene matches. The CDR3 is CASAGTGGTEYEQYF. The CDR3 DNA is TGTGCCAGTGCCGGGACAGGGGGCACGGAATACGAGCAGTACTTC.

This clone was counted once. The chain couples TRBV30 to TRBJ1-1; D may be TRBD1 (5 bases). In germline, CDR1 is GTSNPN, CDR2 SVGIG (reference sequence). The CDR3 sequence is 15 residues long. V shed 2 bases and J shed 1 base, with 14 bases lying between them. CDR3 protein: CAWSPLGQGNTEAFF. CDR3 DNA sequence: TGTGCCTGGAGTCCCCTAGGGCAGGGGAACACTGAAGCTTTCTTT. Full variable domain (missing parts from reference TRBV30 and TRBJ1-1): SQTIHQWPATLVQPVGSPLSLECTVEGTSNPNLYWYRQAAGRGLQLLFYSVGIGQISSEVPQNLSASRPQDRQFILSSKKLLLSDSGFYLCAWSPLGQGNTEAFFGQGTRLTVV.

The V and J genes are TRBV4-1 and TRBJ2-7, with no clear D. Germline V lookup: CDR1 MGHRA, CDR2 YSYEKL. The CDR3 loop spans 16 amino acids. V lost 0 bases, J lost 0 bases, and 12 bases lay in between. The CDR3 spells CASSQDFRSHSYEQYF. The CDR3 DNA follows: TGCGCCAGCAGCCAAGATTTTAGATCCCACTCCTACGAGCAGTACTTC.

The chain has TRBV6-1 and TRBJ2-5, with D possibly matching TRBD2 (6 bases). The V gene lost 3 bases and the J gene lost 5 bases, with 13 bases spanning the gap. Looked up from germline, CDR1 is MNHNS and CDR2 is SASEGT. The CDR3 runs 14 residues. CDR3 sequence reads: CASSDGGGWETQYF. CDR3 in DNA: TGTGCCAGCAGTGACGGTGGAGGGTGGGAGACCCAGTACTTC.

J is TRBJ2-1 and V is TRBV6-5, with D maybe TRBD2 (6 bases). Trimming took 6 bases from V and 0 from J, leaving 12 bases between them. The CDR3 consists of 15 residues. CDR1 is MNHEY, CDR2 SVGAGI, per germline. The CDR3, as DNA: TGTGCCAGCAGCCGACTAGGGCACTCCTACAATGAGCAGTTCTTC. As protein: CASSRLGHSYNEQFF.

CDR3 sequence: CASSLTATDTQYF. CDR3 nucleotide sequence: TGTGCCAGCAGCCTGACTGCCACAGATACGCAGTATTTT. This sequence joins TRBV5-4 and TRBJ2-3; no clear D. V dropped 4 bases and J dropped 2 bases, with 8 bases sitting between them. This CDR3 region has 13 residues. Germline CDR1 and CDR2: SGHNT and YYREEE (reference sequence).

The chain uses TRBV28 and TRBJ2-3; D uncertain. The ends were cut back, 3 bases at V and 1 base at J, with 11 bases in the middle. The CDR3 extends over 15 amino acids. Germline V gene sequence: CDR1 MDHEN, CDR2 SYDVKM. CDR3 protein: CASSFSGGGTDTQYF. The CDR3 DNA reads as TGTGCCAGCAGTTTCTCCGGCGGTGGCACAGATACGCAGTATTTT.

This clone is categorized as medium-sized. The CDR3 coding sequence is TGTGCCAGCTCTCAAAACAGGGCCACCTTCTCTGGAAACACCATATATTTT. Its translation is CASSQNRATFSGNTIYF. The gene calls are TRBV18 and TRBJ1-3, with TRBD1 as a possible D gene (6 bases). V was pared by 6 bases and J by 0 bases, with 18 bases between. Germline CDR1 KGHSH, CDR2 LQKENI. The CDR3 contains 17 residues.

This clone showed up just once. The CDR3 region is CASSSTSGAYNEQFF. CDR3 nucleotide sequence: TGTGCCAGCTCATCGACTAGCGGGGCCTACAATGAGCAGTTCTTC. The chain has TRBV18 and TRBJ2-1; 11 bases line up with TRBD2. The CDR3 is 15 amino acids. The V gene's germline CDR1 is KGHSH and CDR2 LQKENI. Trimming removed 5 bases from V and 2 bases from J; junction bases left unmatched: 2.

The chain recombines TRBV30 with TRBJ2-3; TRBD2 aligns across 8 bases. The CDR3 consists of 13 residues. Germline-derived CDR1 and CDR2 are GTSNPN and SVGIG (reference sequence). The V gene end was trimmed by 4 bases and the J gene end by 0 bases; junction bases not matched to a gene: 0. This CDR3 is CAWTSGSTDTQYF. The CDR3 DNA reads TGTGCCTGGACTAGCGGGAGCACAGATACGCAGTATTTT.

This CDR3 is CASSFMNTEAFF. The CDR3 coding sequence is TGTGCCAGCAGCTTTATGAACACTGAAGCTTTCTTT. The chain recombines TRBV6-5 with TRBJ1-1; D is uncertain. The CDR3 totals 12 residues. Germline V gives CDR1 MNHEY, CDR2 SVGAGI. The germline V and J ends were trimmed by 6 bases and 0 bases, with 5 bases remaining between them.

V and J are TRBV6-6 and TRBJ1-1; D possibly corresponds to TRBD1 (5 bases). CDR3 length: 16 residues. Trimming took 0 bases from V and 1 from J, leaving 12 bases between them. Per germline, CDR1 MNHNY and CDR2 SVGAGI (reference sequence). CDR3 sequence reads: CASSYSGGGGNTEAFF. DNA for the CDR3: TGTGCCAGCAGTTACTCCGGCGGGGGGGGGAACACTGAAGCTTTCTTT.

The chain recombines TRBV3-1 (or the pseudogene TRBV3-2) with TRBJ1-1; TRBD1 aligns across 7 bases. CDR3 length: 13 amino acids. V dropped 5 bases and J dropped 11; count of bases not matched to a gene: 11. Germline CDR1 is LGHDT and CDR2 is YNNKEL (reference sequence). The CDR3 DNA sequence: TGTGCCAGCAGCAAGGGACAGTCCCCGTGGGCTTTCTTT. This codes for CASSKGQSPWAFF.

The chain joins TRBV3-1 (or the pseudogene TRBV3-2) to TRBJ2-7; 7 bases agree with TRBD1. This CDR3 has 14 amino acids. The trim removed 5 bases at V and 2 bases at J, leaving 6 bases unmatched. Germline V gives CDR1 LGHDT, CDR2 YNNKEL (reference sequence). The CDR3 reads CASSFSGQTYEQYF. CDR3 sequence (DNA): TGTGCCAGCAGCTTCTCGGGACAGACCTACGAGCAGTACTTC.

The J gene is TRBJ2-7, the V gene TRBV18; a possible D gene is TRBD1 (5 bases). V was trimmed by 6 bases and J by 3 bases, leaving 15 bases between them. The germline V gene has CDR1 KGHSH and CDR2 LQKENI. The CDR3 runs 14 residues. CDR3 loop: CASSPTSQGYEQYF. The CDR3 DNA sequence: TGTGCCAGCTCGCCTACTTCCCAGGGCTACGAGCAGTACTTC. Together with reference TRBV18 and TRBJ2-7, the CDR3 gives the full variable domain: NAGVMQNPRHLVRRRGQEARLRCSPMKGHSHVYWYRQLPEEGLKFMVYLQKENIIDESGMPKERFSAEFPKEGPSILRIQQVVRGDSAAYFCASSPTSQGYEQYFGPGTRLTVT.

The V gene is TRBV24-1, the J gene TRBJ2-2; D is possibly TRBD2 (6 bases). The V and J ends lost 5 bases and 5 bases respectively, with 8 bases between them. This CDR3 has 13 amino acids. Germline CDR1 KGHDR, CDR2 SFDVKD. Written as DNA, the CDR3 is TGTGCCACCAGTGTTAGCGGAACCGGGGAGCTGTTTTTT. This gives the protein CATSVSGTGELFF.

As regards this clone: Additional DNA sequences in this sample encode the identical CDR3. This sequence joins TRBV6-1 and TRBJ1-4; tentative D call: TRBD1 (6 bases). The CDR3 loop spans 16 amino acids. Germline-derived CDR1 and CDR2 are MNHNS and SASEGT. V was cut by 4 bases and J by 8 bases, with 20 bases left in between. The CDR3 region is CASSATGTPYGEKLFF. DNA for the CDR3: TGTGCCAGCAGTGCAACCGGGACACCCTATGGAGAAAAACTGTTTTTT.

This sequence joins TRBV11-3 and TRBJ2-1, with D perhaps TRBD2 (6 bases). V was shortened by 3 bases and J by 2 bases, with 8 bases between the two germline ends. The CDR3 spans 14 residues. Germline V lookup: CDR1 SGHNT, CDR2 YENEEA. The CDR3: CASSFGTAYNEQFF. CDR3 coding DNA: TGTGCCAGCAGCTTCGGGACTGCCTACAATGAGCAGTTCTTC.

The rearrangement joins TRBV2 to TRBJ2-2, with 7 bases aligning to TRBD2. V gave up 4 bases and J gave up 10 bases; unmatched junction bases: 12. Germline V CDR1 and CDR2: SNHLY, FYNNEI. The CDR3 spans 15 residues. CDR3 sequence reads: CASSVGGAGSVELFF. CDR3 in DNA: TGTGCCAGCAGTGTGGGGGGAGCGGGATCGGTGGAGCTGTTTTTT.

This sequence joins TRBV10-3 and TRBJ2-5, with 7 positions matching TRBD2. Trimming removed 0 bases from V and 5 bases from J; junction bases left unmatched: 0. CDR3 length equals 13 residues. Germline CDR1 is ENHRY and CDR2 is SYGVKD. The CDR3 DNA follows: TGTGCCATCAGTGAGTCCGGGAGGGAGACCCAGTACTTC. It is translated as CAISESGRETQYF.

The CDR3 DNA reads TGTGCCACCGGATTAGCAGGGGGATACGAGCAGTACTTC. Translating gives CATGLAGGYEQYF. The genes are TRBV27 and TRBJ2-7; 7 bases match TRBD1. Unmatched junction bases numbered 10, after V lost 10 bases and J lost 4 bases. Germline assignment: CDR1 MNHEY and CDR2 SMNVEV (reference sequence). This CDR3 region has 13 residues.